The text below deals with one T cell receptor (beta chain). The sample is drawn from a study of blood T cell repertoires in COVID-19. Looking at the study overall: Samples came from the United States, Italy and Spain, spanning acute and convalescent COVID-19. PBMCs, B-cell-depleted T cells, or T cells provided the cDNA or gDNA that made up the material.

In the original workflow: Researchers report that nucleated cell counts were estimated from reference gene primer amplification. The protocol was immunoSEQ multiplex PCR, while the TCRdb copy is restricted to in-frame clones and leaves out a portion. V and J calls and clone size come straight from that table; D and trimming were deduced from the DNA. The table has 150,000 or so clones, over 80% seen once. The germline V and J ends were trimmed by 2 bases and 0 bases, with 10 bases remaining between them. This CDR3 is 16 amino acids long. The V gene's germline CDR1 is KGHSH and CDR2 LQKENI. This clonotype originated in a woman aged 40 to 50 with active or convalescent COVID-19. The source material was peripheral blood. V usage is TRBV18 and J usage is TRBJ1-4, with D perhaps TRBD1 (5 bases). Here the CDR3 reads CASSPVSTATNEKLFF. The CDR3 nucleotides read TGTGCCAGCTCACCAGTCTCGACAGCAACTAATGAAAAACTGTTTTTT.